This T cell receptor (beta chain) was observed in a study of low-dose radiotherapy and immunotherapy resistance in tumors. Study background: Patients were treated with intravenous nivolumab at 240 mg every two weeks and were also dosed with ipilimumab at 1 mg/kg every six weeks. Participants were given intravenous cyclophosphamide 200 mg/m2 every two weeks, one day before radiation and immunotherapy. Aspirin was taken orally by patients at 300 mg daily for four cycles from cycle 1 day 1.

This clonotype ranks as medium-sized. V lost 8 bases to trimming and J lost 7 bases, with 5 bases between them. The CDR3 totals 10 residues. Germline lookup yields CDR1 MDHEN and CDR2 SYDVKM. cDNA synthesis used a TRAV/TRBV-specific primer set for both chains. Both a constant-region primer and a V-primer adapter served to amplify TCRs across 15 to 20 PCR cycles. Amplifying the isolated mRNA was done by in vitro transcription. TCRdb re-analysed the reads in MiXCR, keeping a single row per CDR3 protein. The sample contains some 39,000 distinct CDR3 sequences, around 30% of which appear only once. Time point indicated: before trial treatment.

V and J are TRBV28 and TRBJ2-2; D unresolved. The sequence came from a male donor with gallbladder cancer. The material was PBMCs, obtained before treatment. Here the CDR3 DNA reads TGTGCCAGCTTCGACGGGGAGCTGTTTTTT. This sequence encodes CASFDGELFF. Full variable domain (outside the CDR3, taken from reference TRBV28 and TRBJ2-2): DVKVTQSSRYLVKRTGEKVFLECVQDMDHENMFWYRQDPGLGLRLIYFSYDVKMKEKGDIPEGYSVSREKKERFSLILESASTNQTSMYLCASFDGELFFGEGSRLTVL.